A selection of T cell receptor beta chains follows, all from one sample in a study of cytomegalovirus exposure and HLA in healthy donors. Clones were sequenced by immunoSEQ multiplex PCR, and TCRdb holds only the in-frame ones, with some missing. This sample has 250,000 or so clones; around 90% occur once, and the top ten carry about 1.7%. Sequencing input: PBMCs. Receptors were obtained from a girl aged 2-9 years in good health and CMV-seronegative. Each CDR3 is given with its conserved first and last residue. The D gene is left open where the match is weak. A clone size is listed for some rows: how often the clone was seen (once, few, many), or a class if it is expanded.

size | J | D | V | CDR3 | DNA
. | TRBJ1-1 | . | TRBV6-6 | CASIGGQYPYTEAFF | TGTGCCAGCATCGGCGGGCAGTACCCCTACACTGAAGCTTTCTTT
. | TRBJ1-2 | . | TRBV18 | CASSPTGSPNYGYTF | TGTGCCAGCTCACCTACAGGATCCCCTAACTATGGCTACACCTTC
few | TRBJ1-1 | TRBD1 | TRBV2 | CASNRGLNTEAFF | TGTGCCAGTAACAGGGGGCTGAACACTGAAGCTTTCTTT
. | TRBJ2-5 | TRBD2 | TRBV4-1 | CASSRRSTSGEEQYF | TGCGCCAGCAGCCGGAGATCGACTAGCGGGGAAGAGCAGTACTTC
. | TRBJ2-3 | TRBD1 | TRBV7-8 | CASSPLGSRGRADTQYF | TGTGCCAGCAGCCCCCTTGGGAGCAGGGGGCGCGCAGATACGCAGTATTTT
. | TRBJ2-1 | TRBD2 | TRBV2 | CASRSGSSYNEQFF | TGTGCCAGCAGGAGCGGGAGCTCCTACAATGAGCAGTTCTTC
. | TRBJ1-4 | . | TRBV19 | CASMRADNEKLFF | TGTGCCAGTATGAGGGCAGATAATGAAAAACTGTTTTTT
. | TRBJ2-1 | . | TRBV15 | CATSRDLNTGNEQFF | TGTGCCACCAGCAGAGATCTCAATACGGGCAATGAGCAGTTCTTC
. | TRBJ1-2 | TRBD1 | TRBV11-1 | CASSRTGEGYGYTF | TGTGCCAGCAGCCGGACAGGGGAGGGTTATGGCTACACCTTC
. | TRBJ1-2 | TRBD1 | TRBV30 | CAWATGTGNGYTF | TGTGCCTGGGCCACCGGGACAGGGAATGGCTACACCTTC
. | TRBJ1-1 | . | TRBV6-6 | CASSYSIIQGEAFF | TGTGCCAGCAGTTACTCGATCATCCAGGGTGAAGCTTTCTTT
. | TRBJ2-2 | TRBD2 | TRBV9 | CASSVGRTSGRGGELFF | TGTGCCAGCAGCGTAGGCCGGACTAGCGGGAGGGGCGGGGAGCTGTTTTTT
. | TRBJ1-2 | TRBD1 | TRBV7-9 | CASSPPWTGGGYTF | TGTGCCAGCAGCCCCCCCTGGACAGGCGGTGGCTACACCTTC
. | TRBJ1-1 | TRBD1 | TRBV29-1 | CSVEETGEMNTEAFF | TGCAGCGTTGAAGAAACAGGGGAAATGAACACTGAAGCTTTCTTT
. | TRBJ2-2 | TRBD2 | TRBV29-1 | CSVASGSTGELFF | TGCAGCGTTGCTAGCGGGAGTACCGGGGAGCTGTTTTTT
. | TRBJ2-7 | TRBD2 | TRBV7-8 | CASSFSGGTYEQYF | TGTGCCAGCAGCTTTAGCGGGGGGACCTACGAGCAGTACTTC
. | TRBJ1-2 | . | TRBV21-1 | CASSNPKQGAGYGYTF | TGTGCCAGCAGCAACCCCAAACAGGGGGCCGGCTATGGCTACACCTTC
. | TRBJ1-2 | TRBD1 | TRBV18 | CASQETGNSLGYGYTF | TGTGCCAGCCAAGAGACAGGGAACTCTCTAGGCTATGGCTACACCTTC
. | TRBJ1-1 | . | TRBV7-2 | CASSLYRENTEAFF | TGTGCCAGCAGCTTATACAGGGAGAACACTGAAGCTTTCTTT
once | TRBJ2-5 | TRBD2 | TRBV7-9 | CASRALAGGPLDETQYF | TGTGCCAGCAGGGCACTAGCGGGAGGGCCTCTGGATGAGACCCAGTACTTC
. | TRBJ2-7 | TRBD1 | TRBV13 | CASRGPTGSKQYF | TGTGCCAGCAGAGGGCCGACAGGGTCGAAGCAGTACTTC
. | TRBJ2-7 | . | TRBV7-9 | CTSSPLGAEQYF | TGTACCAGCAGCCCCTTGGGGGCCGAGCAGTACTTC
. | TRBJ1-2 | TRBD1 | TRBV5-4 | CASILDRGEYGYTF | TGTGCCAGCATCCTCGACAGGGGCGAATATGGCTACACCTTC
. | TRBJ1-1 | . | TRBV27 | CASSSPGHKNTEAFF | TGTGCCAGCAGTTCACCGGGACACAAGAACACTGAAGCTTTCTTT
once | TRBJ1-6 | . | TRBV30 | CACRRLGQPDNSPLHF | TGTGCCTGCAGACGATTAGGACAGCCCGATAATTCACCCCTCCACTTT
. | TRBJ2-5 | . | TRBV6-6 | CASSYSRGGSETQYF | TGTGCCAGCAGTTACTCGAGGGGAGGTTCAGAGACCCAGTACTTC
few | TRBJ2-5 | TRBD2 | TRBV11-2 | CASSLDSRLAGGPGGETQYF | TGTGCCAGCAGCTTAGATTCGAGGCTAGCGGGAGGGCCGGGAGGGGAGACCCAGTACTTC
. | TRBJ2-2 | TRBD1 | TRBV4-2 | CASSQADAGGIGELFF | TGTGCCAGCAGCCAAGCGGACGCAGGGGGCATCGGGGAGCTGTTTTTT
. | TRBJ2-1 | TRBD2 | TRBV10-2 | CASLAGVRFNEQFF | TGCGCCAGTCTGGCGGGAGTAAGGTTTAATGAGCAGTTCTTC
. | TRBJ2-7 | TRBD1 | TRBV18 | CASSPVLGTASEQYF | TGTGCCAGCTCACCCGTCCTGGGGACAGCTTCCGAGCAGTACTTC
. | TRBJ2-2 | TRBD1 | TRBV13 | CASSFGRGRGGYTGELFF | TGTGCCAGCAGCTTCGGCAGGGGGCGCGGAGGTTACACCGGGGAGCTGTTTTTT
. | TRBJ1-4 | TRBD1 | TRBV25-1 | CASSLRDRGEKLFF | TGTGCCAGCAGTCTCCGGGACAGGGGCGAAAAACTGTTTTTT
. | TRBJ2-1 | TRBD1 | TRBV5-8 | CASSTRTGNEQFF | TGTGCCAGCAGCACTAGGACAGGCAATGAGCAGTTCTTC
. | TRBJ1-2 | TRBD1 | TRBV19 | CASSTGQGPYGYTF | TGTGCCAGTAGTACGGGACAGGGCCCCTATGGCTACACCTTC
. | TRBJ2-1 | . | TRBV5-1 | CASSLVEVYNEQFF | TGCGCCAGCAGCTTGGTGGAGGTATACAATGAGCAGTTCTTC
. | TRBJ1-2 | . | TRBV10-3 | CAISDQGSGYTF | TGTGCCATCAGTGATCAGGGGAGCGGCTACACCTTC
. | TRBJ2-5 | . | TRBV30 | CAWSDPGGGETQYF | TGTGCCTGGAGTGATCCGGGTGGAGGAGAGACCCAGTACTTC
few | TRBJ1-2 | . | TRBV6-5 | CAASSGGNGYTF | TGTGCAGCTTCTTCCGGAGGGAATGGCTACACCTTC
. | TRBJ1-2 | . | TRBV2 | CASSESVRAGYGYTF | TGTGCCAGCAGTGAATCTGTCAGGGCCGGCTATGGCTACACCTTC
. | TRBJ2-3 | TRBD2 | TRBV11-2 | CASSLGRGLAGGEYF | TGTGCCAGCAGCTTAGGGCGTGGTCTAGCGGGAGGGGAGTATTTT
. | TRBJ2-7 | . | TRBV5-1 | CASAQGRSTTYEQYF | TGCGCCAGCGCCCAGGGCCGGAGTACGACCTACGAGCAGTACTTC
. | TRBJ2-7 | TRBD1 | TRBV6-1 | CATMEWDRGWEQYF | TGTGCCACCATGGAATGGGACAGGGGGTGGGAGCAGTACTTC
. | TRBJ2-1 | . | TRBV4-2 | CASSLKKAGPSYNEQFF | TGTGCCAGCAGCCTCAAGAAGGCGGGTCCCTCCTACAATGAGCAGTTCTTC
. | TRBJ2-2 | TRBD2 | TRBV5-6 | CASSLIQAGGTGELFF | TGTGCCAGCAGCTTAATTCAAGCGGGGGGCACCGGGGAGCTGTTTTTT
. | TRBJ1-4 | TRBD1 | TRBV5-6 | CASSRRQGANEKLFF | TGCGCCAGCAGCAGGAGACAGGGAGCTAATGAAAAACTGTTTTTT
. | TRBJ2-1 | TRBD2 | TRBV2 | CADRTRSGDEQFF | TGTGCCGATAGGACTAGATCCGGGGATGAGCAGTTCTTC
. | TRBJ2-7 | TRBD2 | TRBV10-1 | CASRASGSNEQYF | TGCGCCAGCAGGGCTAGCGGGAGTAACGAGCAGTACTTC
. | TRBJ2-1 | . | TRBV29-1 | CSGAGPGGGGDEQFF | TGCAGCGGCGCCGGTCCCGGGGGAGGTGGGGATGAGCAGTTCTTC
. | TRBJ2-7 | . | TRBV30 | CAWSVGGGNEQYF | TGTGCCTGGAGTGTAGGAGGGGGCAACGAGCAGTACTTC
. | TRBJ1-1 | . | TRBV28 | CATTRLDRLKNTEAFF | TGTGCCACCACGCGCCTGGACAGACTCAAGAACACTGAAGCTTTCTTT
few | TRBJ1-1 | . | TRBV6-1 | CASGNRVATEAFF | TGTGCCAGCGGTAACAGAGTCGCCACTGAAGCTTTCTTT
few | TRBJ2-5 | TRBD1 | TRBV28 | CASSLLDRGIGETQYF | TGTGCCAGCAGTTTATTGGACAGGGGGATCGGAGAGACCCAGTACTTC
. | TRBJ1-1 | . | TRBV4-1 | CASSQDQARTGEAFF | TGCGCCAGCAGCCAAGACCAAGCACGCACAGGTGAAGCTTTCTTT
. | TRBJ2-3 | TRBD1 | TRBV7-9 | CASSLLRDRFTDTQYF | TGTGCCAGCAGCCTTCTCAGGGACAGGTTCACAGATACGCAGTATTTT
. | TRBJ2-1 | . | TRBV15 | CATSRGQQSYNEQFF | TGTGCCACCAGCAGAGGACAACAATCCTACAATGAGCAGTTCTTC
. | TRBJ1-6 | TRBD1 | TRBV30 | CAWGKFKAGTGMNSPLHF | TGTGCCTGGGGGAAATTTAAGGCCGGGACAGGGATGAATTCACCCCTCCACTTT